The present TCR beta chain was sequenced within a study of CD8+CD57+ T cells in acquired aplastic anemia. Study details: Quantities of DNA derived from sorted CD4+ and CD8+ cells averaged roughly 3 ug.

Ten or more counts support this clonotype. CDR1 and CDR2 (germline): SGDLS, YYNGEE. The germline V and J ends were trimmed by 2 bases and 3 bases, with 14 bases remaining between them. CDR3 length: 16 residues. CD8+CD57+ cell expansion, shown by flow cytometry, had occurred in the patients selected for sequencing. The template for TCR beta VDJ and CDR3 sequence profiling was genomic DNA. MiXCR was run by TCRdb on the reads, yielding one entry per CDR3 protein. The data show about 180,000 distinct CDR3 sequences, roughly 50% seen once. Input material: sorted CD4+, CD8+, or CD8+CD57+ T cells (not recorded which) from PBMCs. The V call is TRBV9, the J call TRBJ2-2, with D possibly being TRBD1 or TRBD2 (6 bases each). The TCR comes from a human donor with aplastic anemia. The CDR3 nucleotides are TGTGCCAGCAGCGTCGGAGGGGGGACTTACACCGGGGAGCTGTTTTTT. Its translation is CASSVGGGTYTGELFF.